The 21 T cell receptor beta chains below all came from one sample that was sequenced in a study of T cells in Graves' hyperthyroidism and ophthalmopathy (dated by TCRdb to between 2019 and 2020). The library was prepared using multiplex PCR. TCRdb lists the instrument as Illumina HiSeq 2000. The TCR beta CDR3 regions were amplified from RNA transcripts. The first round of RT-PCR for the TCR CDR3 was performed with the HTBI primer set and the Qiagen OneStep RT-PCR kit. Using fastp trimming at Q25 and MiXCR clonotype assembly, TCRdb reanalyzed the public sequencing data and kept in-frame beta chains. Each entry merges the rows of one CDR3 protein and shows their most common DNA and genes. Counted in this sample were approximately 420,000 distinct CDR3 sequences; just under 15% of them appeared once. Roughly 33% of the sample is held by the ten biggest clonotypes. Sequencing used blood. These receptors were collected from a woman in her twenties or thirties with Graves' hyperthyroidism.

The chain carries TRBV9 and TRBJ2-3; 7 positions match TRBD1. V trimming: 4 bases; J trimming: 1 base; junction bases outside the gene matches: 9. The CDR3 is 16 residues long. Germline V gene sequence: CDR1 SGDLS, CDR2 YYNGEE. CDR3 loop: CASSLLQGYGTDTQYF. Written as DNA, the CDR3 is TGTGCCAGCAGCTTACTACAGGGGTACGGCACAGATACGCAGTATTTT.

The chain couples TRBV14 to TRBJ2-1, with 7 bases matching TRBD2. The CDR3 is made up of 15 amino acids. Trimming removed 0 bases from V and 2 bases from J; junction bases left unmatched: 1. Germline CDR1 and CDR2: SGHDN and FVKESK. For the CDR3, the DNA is TGTGCCAGCAGCCAAGAAGCGGGGACCTACAATGAGCAGTTCTTC. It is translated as CASSQEAGTYNEQFF.

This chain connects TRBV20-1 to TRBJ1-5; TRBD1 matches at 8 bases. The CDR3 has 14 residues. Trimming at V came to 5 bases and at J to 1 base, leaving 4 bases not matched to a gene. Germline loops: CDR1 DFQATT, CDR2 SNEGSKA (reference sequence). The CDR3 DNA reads TGCAGTGCTGTCGGACAGGGCAGCAATCAGCCCCAGCATTTT. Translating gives CSAVGQGSNQPQHF.

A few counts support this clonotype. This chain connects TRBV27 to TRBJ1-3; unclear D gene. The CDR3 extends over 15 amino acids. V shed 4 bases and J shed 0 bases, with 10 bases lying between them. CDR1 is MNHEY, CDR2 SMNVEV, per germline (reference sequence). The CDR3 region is CASSSARYSGNTIYF. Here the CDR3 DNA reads TGTGCCAGCAGTTCCGCCAGGTACTCTGGAAACACCATATATTTT.

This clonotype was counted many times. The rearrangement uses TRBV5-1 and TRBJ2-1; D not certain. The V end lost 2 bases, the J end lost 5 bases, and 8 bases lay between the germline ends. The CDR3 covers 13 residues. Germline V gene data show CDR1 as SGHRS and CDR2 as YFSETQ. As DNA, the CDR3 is TGCGCCAGCAGCTTCGGAGAAGACAATGAGCAGTTCTTC. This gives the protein CASSFGEDNEQFF.

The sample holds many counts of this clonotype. The CDR3 DNA is TGTGCCAGCAGTCCCGATCAGCCCCAGCATTTT. It specifies CASSPDQPQHF. The chain employs TRBV12-3 or TRBV12-4 and TRBJ1-5; D remains ambiguous. Trimming removed 5 bases at V and 5 bases at J, with 4 bases between. The CDR3 extends over 11 amino acids.

In DNA, the CDR3 is TGTGCCAGCAGCCCGGGACTAGCGGGATGGAATGAGCAGTTCTTC. Translation: CASSPGLAGWNEQFF. This chain uses TRBV9 with TRBJ2-1; 13 positions agree with TRBD2. With V trimmed by 4 bases and J by 7 bases, 5 bases remained unmatched. From germline, CDR1 is SGDLS and CDR2 YYNGEE. The CDR3 spans 15 residues.

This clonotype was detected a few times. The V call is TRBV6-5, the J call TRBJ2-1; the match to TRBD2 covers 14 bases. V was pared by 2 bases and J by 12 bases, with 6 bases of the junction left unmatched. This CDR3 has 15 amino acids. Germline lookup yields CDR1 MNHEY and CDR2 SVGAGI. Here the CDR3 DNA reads TGTGCCAGCAGTTACACGACTAGCGGGAGGGCCGGGCAGTTCTTC. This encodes CASSYTTSGRAGQFF.

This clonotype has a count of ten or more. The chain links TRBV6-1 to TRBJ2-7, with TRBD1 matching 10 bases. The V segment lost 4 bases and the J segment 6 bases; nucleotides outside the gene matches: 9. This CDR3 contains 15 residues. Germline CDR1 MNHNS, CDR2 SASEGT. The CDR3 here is CASSATGTGASEQYF. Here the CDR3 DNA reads TGTGCCAGCAGTGCGACCGGGACAGGGGCGAGCGAGCAGTACTTC.

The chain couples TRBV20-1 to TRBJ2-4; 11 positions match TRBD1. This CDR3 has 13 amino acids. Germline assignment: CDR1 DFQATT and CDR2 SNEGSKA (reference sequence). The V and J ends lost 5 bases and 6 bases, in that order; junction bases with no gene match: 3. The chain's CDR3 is CSAQDRGRNIQYF. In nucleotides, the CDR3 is TGCAGTGCTCAGGACAGGGGGCGAAACATTCAGTACTTC.

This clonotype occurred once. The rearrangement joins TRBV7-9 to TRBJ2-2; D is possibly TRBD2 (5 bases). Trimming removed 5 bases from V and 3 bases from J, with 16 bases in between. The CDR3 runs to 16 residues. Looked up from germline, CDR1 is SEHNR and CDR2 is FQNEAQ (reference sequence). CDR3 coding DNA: TGTGCCAGCAGCCACCCATTAGGGAGCTACACCGGGGAGCTGTTTTTT. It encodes CASSHPLGSYTGELFF.

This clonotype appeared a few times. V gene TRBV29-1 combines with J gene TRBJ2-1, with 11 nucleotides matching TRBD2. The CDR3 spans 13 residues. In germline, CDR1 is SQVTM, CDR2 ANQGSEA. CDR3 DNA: TGCACCTACAGACTAGCGGGATTCAATGAGCAGTTCTTC. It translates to CTYRLAGFNEQFF.

CDR3 in amino acids: CASSLDRVGGETQYF. In DNA form, the CDR3 reads TGTGCCAGCAGCTTGGACAGGGTTGGGGGGGAGACCCAGTACTTC. This chain uses TRBV7-2 with TRBJ2-5; TRBD1 matches at 8 bases. This CDR3 contains 15 residues. V dropped 3 bases and J dropped 5; count of bases not matched to a gene: 8. CDR1 and CDR2 (germline): SGHTA, FQGNSA.

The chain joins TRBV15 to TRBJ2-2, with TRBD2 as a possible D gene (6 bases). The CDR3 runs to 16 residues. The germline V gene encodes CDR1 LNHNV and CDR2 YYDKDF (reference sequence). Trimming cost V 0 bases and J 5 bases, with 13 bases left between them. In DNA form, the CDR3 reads TGTGCCACCAGCAGAGAGTCCGGGACTTCTACCGGGGAGCTGTTTTTT. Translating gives CATSRESGTSTGELFF.

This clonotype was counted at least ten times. CDR3 nucleotides: TGCGCCAGCAGGATTACTCCGGGACCCCGGATAGATACGCAGTATTTT. This codes for CASRITPGPRIDTQYF. The chain couples TRBV5-1 to TRBJ2-3; D possibly uses TRBD1 or TRBD2 (5 bases each). This CDR3 region has 16 residues. Germline CDR1 is SGHRS and CDR2 is YFSETQ. V shed 5 bases and J shed 5 bases, with 21 bases lying between them. Complete variable domain (other parts from reference TRBV5-1 and TRBJ2-3): KAGVTQTPRYLIKTRGQQVTLSCSPISGHRSVSWYQQTPGQGLQFLFEYFSETQRNKGNFPGRFSGRQFSNSRSEMNVSTLELGDSALYLCASRITPGPRIDTQYFGPGTRLTVL.

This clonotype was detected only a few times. CDR3 coding DNA: TGTGCCAGCAGCTTGACAGTGACTAATTCACCCCTCCACTTT. Its translation: CASSLTVTNSPLHF. The V gene is TRBV25-1, the J gene TRBJ1-6, with a tentative D call TRBD1 (5 bases). V shed 6 bases and J shed 6 bases, with 12 bases lying between them. The CDR3 sequence is 14 residues long. CDR1 is MGHDK and CDR2 is SYGVNS in the germline V gene. Using reference TRBV25-1 and TRBJ1-6 for the parts outside the CDR3, the full variable domain is EADIYQTPRYLVIGTGKKITLECSQTMGHDKMYWYQQDPGMELHLIHYSYGVNSTEKGDLSSESTVSRIRTEHFPLTLESARPSHTSQYLCASSLTVTNSPLHFGNGTRLTVT.

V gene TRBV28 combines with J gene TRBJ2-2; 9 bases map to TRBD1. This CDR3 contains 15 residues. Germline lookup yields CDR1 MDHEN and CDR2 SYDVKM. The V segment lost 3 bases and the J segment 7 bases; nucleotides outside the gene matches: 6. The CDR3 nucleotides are TGTGCCAGCAGTTTTGCGGACAGGGGTTTCGGGGAGCTGTTTTTT. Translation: CASSFADRGFGELFF.

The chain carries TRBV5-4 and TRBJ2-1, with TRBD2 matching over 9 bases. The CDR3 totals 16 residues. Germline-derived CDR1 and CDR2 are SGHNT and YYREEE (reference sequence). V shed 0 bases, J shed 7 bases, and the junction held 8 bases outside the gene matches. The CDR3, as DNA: TGTGCCAGCAGCTTGGTAGGTAGCGGGAGCCAGAATGAGCAGTTCTTC. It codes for CASSLVGSGSQNEQFF. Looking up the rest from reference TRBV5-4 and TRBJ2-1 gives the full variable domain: ETGVTQSPTHLIKTRGQQVTLRCSSQSGHNTVSWYQQALGQGPQFIFQYYREEENGRGNFPPRFSGLQFPNYSSELNVNALELDDSALYLCASSLVGSGSQNEQFFGPGTRLTVL.

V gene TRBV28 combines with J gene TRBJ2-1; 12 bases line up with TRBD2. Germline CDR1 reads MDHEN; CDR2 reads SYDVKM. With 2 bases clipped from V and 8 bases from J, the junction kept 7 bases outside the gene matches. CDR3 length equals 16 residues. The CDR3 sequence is CASSLRASGRVYEQFF. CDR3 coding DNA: TGTGCCAGCAGTTTAAGGGCTAGCGGGAGGGTATATGAGCAGTTCTTC.

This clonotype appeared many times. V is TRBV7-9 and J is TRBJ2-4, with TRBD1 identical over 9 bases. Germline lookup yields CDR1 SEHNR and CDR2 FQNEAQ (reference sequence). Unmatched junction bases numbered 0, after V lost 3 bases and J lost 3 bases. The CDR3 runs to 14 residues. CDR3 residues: CASSLDRGKNIQYF. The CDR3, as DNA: TGTGCCAGCAGCTTGGACAGGGGCAAAAACATTCAGTACTTC.

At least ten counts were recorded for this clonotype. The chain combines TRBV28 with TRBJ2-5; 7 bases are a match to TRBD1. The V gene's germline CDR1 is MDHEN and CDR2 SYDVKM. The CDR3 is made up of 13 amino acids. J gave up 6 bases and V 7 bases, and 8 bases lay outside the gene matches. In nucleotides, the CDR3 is TGTGCCAGCAACGAAGAGGGGGCGAAGACCCAGTACTTC. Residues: CASNEEGAKTQYF. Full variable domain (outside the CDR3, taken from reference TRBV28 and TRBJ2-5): DVKVTQSSRYLVKRTGEKVFLECVQDMDHENMFWYRQDPGLGLRLIYFSYDVKMKEKGDIPEGYSVSREKKERFSLILESASTNQTSMYLCASNEEGAKTQYFGPGTRLLVL.